These 19 T cell receptor beta chains were all obtained from the same sample, sequenced in a study of cytomegalovirus exposure and HLA in healthy donors (dated by TCRdb to 2016 to 2017). Receptor amplification or capture employed the immunoSEQ multiplex PCR assay. For the multiplex PCR, a mixture combining 60 forward primers for TCR Vbeta segments and 13 reverse primers for TCR Jbeta segments was used. This immuneACCESS table, as held by TCRdb, lists in-frame sequences with V and J called but not all clones. Of the missing ones, under half trace to an unresolved V gene in checked studies; the others have no known cause. For this sample there are tens of thousands of clones; 75% to 80% appear just once. Approximately 3.7% of the sample lies in the top ten. Input material: PBMCs. These receptors all come from a man aged 30-40 years in good health and CMV-seronegative.

The chain couples TRBV18 to TRBJ2-2; 11 nucleotides match TRBD2. J gave up 1 base and V 2 bases, and 3 bases lay outside the gene matches. The CDR3 sequence is 17 residues long. Germline lookup yields CDR1 KGHSH and CDR2 LQKENI. Written as DNA, the CDR3 is TGTGCCAGCTCACCAGTTGGGACTAGCGGGAACACCGGGGAGCTGTTTTTT. As protein: CASSPVGTSGNTGELFF.

This clone was observed a few times. This sequence joins TRBV6-1 and TRBJ1-1, with 11 bases that match TRBD1. The CDR3 is made up of 14 amino acids. CDR1 MNHNS and CDR2 SASEGT come from the germline V gene. V was pared by 5 bases and J by 7 bases, with 6 bases of the junction left unmatched. In DNA, the CDR3 is TGTGCCAGCAGTAGGACAGGGGGCGCAGGTGAAGCTTTCTTT. Translating gives CASSRTGGAGEAFF.

The chain joins TRBV6-1 to TRBJ1-1; D is unresolved. This CDR3 region has 14 residues. Germline lookup yields CDR1 MNHNS and CDR2 SASEGT. V lost 1 base, J lost 5 bases, and 11 bases lay in between. The CDR3 coding sequence is TGTGCCAGCAGTGAAGTTCTTGAGGGAACTGAAGCTTTCTTT. As protein: CASSEVLEGTEAFF.

The rearrangement uses TRBV2 and TRBJ1-5, with 9 bases that match TRBD1. The CDR3 is 16 amino acids. The trim removed 6 bases at V and 2 bases at J, leaving 8 bases unmatched. Germline loops: CDR1 SNHLY, CDR2 FYNNEI. The CDR3 nucleotides are TGTGCCAGCAGCGAAACACAGGGGGCAGGCAATCAGCCCCAGCATTTT. This codes for CASSETQGAGNQPQHF. The variable domain in full, completed from reference TRBV2 and TRBJ1-5, reads EPEVTQTPSHQVTQMGQEVILRCVPISNHLYFYWYRQILGQKVEFLVSFYNNEISEKSEIFDDQFSVERPDGSNFTLKIRSTKLEDSAMYFCASSETQGAGNQPQHFGDGTRLSIL.

The chain uses TRBV28 and TRBJ1-5; D is possibly TRBD1 (6 bases). Germline V CDR1 and CDR2: MDHEN, SYDVKM. The CDR3 runs to 15 residues. Deletions cut 5 bases from V and 0 bases from J, with 11 bases between. CDR3: CASSITGYSNQPQHF. For the CDR3, the DNA is TGTGCCAGCAGTATAACAGGGTATAGCAATCAGCCCCAGCATTTT.

The chain combines TRBV5-5 with TRBJ2-1; 8 bases agree with TRBD2. Losses at the gene ends were 5 bases for V and 2 bases for J; bases not matched to a gene: 12. This CDR3 is built from 17 residues. Germline loops: CDR1 SGHKS, CDR2 YYEKEE (reference sequence). The DNA for the CDR3 is TGTGCCAGCAGTCGTTACTATGGGACTAGACCCTACAATGAGCAGTTCTTC. This gives the protein CASSRYYGTRPYNEQFF. The complete variable domain, with remaining parts taken from reference TRBV5-5 and TRBJ2-1, reads DAGVTQSPTHLIKTRGQQVTLRCSPISGHKSVSWYQQVLGQGPQFIFQYYEKEERGRGNFPDRFSARQFPNYSSELNVNALLLGDSALYLCASSRYYGTRPYNEQFFGPGTRLTVL.

This clone was observed a handful of times. The chain is built from TRBV11-2 and TRBJ2-7, with D possibly being TRBD2 (5 bases). The CDR3 sequence is 12 residues long. With 7 bases removed from V and 3 bases from J, the gap between germline ends came to 10 bases. Germline values: CDR1 SGHAT, CDR2 FQNNGV. The CDR3 region is CASTPRVYEQYF. The CDR3 DNA reads TGTGCCAGCACCCCGAGGGTCTACGAGCAGTACTTC.

J is TRBJ2-2 and V is TRBV30, with TRBD2 matching over 11 bases. The CDR3 runs 15 residues. The J segment lost 2 bases and the V segment lost 5 bases, leaving 4 bases of the junction unmatched. Germline lookup yields CDR1 GTSNPN and CDR2 SVGIG (reference sequence). The CDR3 sequence: CAWDTSGGNTGELFF. For the CDR3, the DNA is TGTGCCTGGGATACTAGCGGGGGAAACACCGGGGAGCTGTTTTTT.

This clone was counted a single time. The chain is built from TRBV27 and TRBJ2-7; a possible D gene is TRBD2 (5 bases). Trimming removed 0 bases at V and 8 bases at J, with 14 bases between. The CDR3 covers 14 residues. Looked up from germline, CDR1 is MNHEY and CDR2 is SMNVEV (reference sequence). The CDR3 region is CASSLSGEGTKQYF. In DNA form, the CDR3 reads TGTGCCAGCAGTTTATCCGGGGAAGGTACGAAGCAGTACTTC.

This clone was observed a handful of times. The chain joins TRBV11-2 to TRBJ2-1; no definite D call. Germline values: CDR1 SGHAT, CDR2 FQNNGV. The V end was cut by 5 bases, the J end by 0 bases, with 14 bases between. This CDR3 comprises 16 residues. The DNA for the CDR3 is TGTGCCAGCAGCGTGCTCCTAGTGGGCTCCTACAATGAGCAGTTCTTC. Translating gives CASSVLLVGSYNEQFF.

This clone appeared a few times. This chain joins TRBV4-3 and TRBJ2-1, with 12 bases identical to TRBD2. J was trimmed by 9 bases and V by 3 bases; bases with no gene match: 6. The CDR3 has 15 residues. CDR1 LGHNA and CDR2 YSLEER come from the germline V gene. CDR3 DNA: TGCGCCAGCAGCCAGACTAGCGGGAGTCCTATTGAGCAGTTCTTC. Amino acids: CASSQTSGSPIEQFF.

The chain carries TRBV4-1 and TRBJ2-3, with a weak D call TRBD2 (6 bases). CDR1 and CDR2 from the germline V gene are MGHRA and YSYEKL. This CDR3 has 18 residues. The V and J ends lost 0 bases and 3 bases respectively, with 19 bases between them. The DNA for the CDR3 is TGCGCCAGCAGCCAAGATCTTGTAGGCGGACTACGAACAGATACGCAGTATTTT. Translation gives CASSQDLVGGLRTDTQYF.

The chain recombines TRBV4-1 with TRBJ2-1; 8 nucleotides match TRBD1. There are 15 residues in the CDR3. The V segment lost 1 base and the J segment 4 bases; nucleotides outside the gene matches: 3. Germline V lookup: CDR1 MGHRA, CDR2 YSYEKL. This chain's CDR3 is CASSQGTGFYNEQFF. CDR3 DNA sequence: TGCGCCAGCAGCCAAGGGACAGGGTTTTACAATGAGCAGTTCTTC.

The chain links TRBV7-2 to TRBJ2-4; 11 bases match TRBD2. The CDR3 consists of 17 residues. Per the germline V gene, CDR1 is SGHTA and CDR2 is FQGNSA. V shed 2 bases, J shed 6 bases, and the junction held 9 bases outside the gene matches. CDR3: CASSLSQRTSGGNIQYF. CDR3 in DNA: TGTGCCAGCAGCTTATCCCAGAGAACTAGCGGGGGAAACATTCAGTACTTC. Full variable domain (missing parts from reference TRBV7-2 and TRBJ2-4): GAGVSQSPSNKVTEKGKDVELRCDPISGHTALYWYRQSLGQGLEFLIYFQGNSAPDKSGLPSDRFSAERTGGSVSTLTIQRTQQEDSAVYLCASSLSQRTSGGNIQYFGAGTRLSVL.

The genes are TRBV15 and TRBJ2-6; 7 nucleotides align to TRBD1. V lost 7 bases to trimming and J lost 0 bases; unmatched junction nucleotides: 9. In germline, CDR1 is LNHNV, CDR2 YYDKDF (reference sequence). This CDR3 is built from 17 residues. The CDR3 DNA reads TGTGCCACCACGCGAACAGGGGCAAGCTCTGGGGCCAACGTCCTGACTTTC. Its translation: CATTRTGASSGANVLTF. Full variable domain (rest looked up from reference TRBV15 and TRBJ2-6): DAMVIQNPRYQVTQFGKPVTLSCSQTLNHNVMYWYQQKSSQAPKLLFHYYDKDFNNEADTPDNFQSRRPNTSFCFLDIRSPGLGDTAMYLCATTRTGASSGANVLTFGAGSRLTVL.

The J gene is TRBJ1-2, the V gene TRBV5-1, with D tentatively TRBD1 (6 bases). The V gene's germline CDR1 is SGHRS and CDR2 YFSETQ. Trimming shortened V by 4 bases and J by 6 bases, and 16 bases separated the two germline ends. The CDR3 is 14 amino acids. This CDR3 reads CASSRQETRDGYTF. CDR3 bases: TGCGCCAGCAGCCGACAGGAGACTCGGGATGGCTACACCTTC.

This chain links TRBV28 with TRBJ2-7; TRBD1 matches 7 bases. The V segment lost 6 bases and the J segment 2 bases; nucleotides outside the gene matches: 10. The CDR3 extends over 15 amino acids. Germline lookup yields CDR1 MDHEN and CDR2 SYDVKM. This CDR3 reads CASRMTGFNTYEQYF. The CDR3 DNA reads TGTGCCAGCAGGATGACAGGGTTTAACACCTACGAGCAGTACTTC. Looking up the rest from reference TRBV28 and TRBJ2-7 gives the full variable domain: DVKVTQSSRYLVKRTGEKVFLECVQDMDHENMFWYRQDPGLGLRLIYFSYDVKMKEKGDIPEGYSVSREKKERFSLILESASTNQTSMYLCASRMTGFNTYEQYFGPGTRLTVT.

This clone was observed once. The chain has TRBV10-1 and TRBJ2-1; the D gene is possibly TRBD1 (5 bases). V lost 2 bases, J lost 8 bases, and 13 bases lay in between. Germline CDR1 reads WNHNN; CDR2 reads SYGVQD (reference sequence). CDR3 length: 14 amino acids. CDR3 DNA: TGCGCCAGCAGTGAGCGTTATAAGGGGTATGAGCAGTTCTTC. Encoded protein: CASSERYKGYEQFF.

The V gene is TRBV7-8, the J gene TRBJ2-1; 7 bases fit TRBD2. Trimming at V came to 5 bases and at J to 8 bases, leaving 18 bases not matched to a gene. The CDR3 extends over 17 amino acids. CDR1 and CDR2 (germline): SGHVS, FQNEAQ. CDR3 sequence (DNA): TGTGCCAGCAGCCGCTCTACGCTGGGAGGGCCTTGGGATGAGCAGTTCTTC. Translated: CASSRSTLGGPWDEQFF.